This paragraph covers one TCR beta chain sequence. This clone was seen more than once but under ten times. Its antigen has not been determined. Within one base of it there is no much larger clone, and no base qualities were kept. The CDR3 measures 16 amino acids from cysteine to phenylalanine. Only the CDR3 portion is preserved as DNA: 48 bases, with reading frame beginning at the first base. Between the V and J ends, shortened by 3 bases and 0 bases respectively, the junction contains 9 bases. The CDR1 and CDR2 encoded by the germline V gene are MNHEY and SVGAGI. This sample was included in a study of T cells after somatic rescue of genetic block (dated by TCRdb to the early 2020s). Background for the entire study: What the study looked at was long-term robustness, specifically in a T-cell system that came about through somatic rescue of a genetic block in T-cell development.

The method behind the library was the immunoSEQ multiplex PCR assay. This immuneACCESS table, as held by TCRdb, lists in-frame sequences with V and J called but not all clones. Of the missing ones, under half trace to an unresolved V gene in checked studies; the others have no known cause. In this sample the table shows over 14,000 clones, about two thirds of which occur a single time. 13% to 15% of the sample is in the top ten clones. The chain was built from TRBV6-5 and TRBJ1-6; the D gene identity is not certain. This TCR was recovered from a boy aged 5-17 years. The material sequenced was peripheral blood mononuclear cells (PBMCs). This receptor has the CDR3 CASSYGVSSYNSPLHF. The DNA sequence reads TGTGCCAGCAGTTATGGGGTGAGCTCCTATAATTCACCCCTCCACTTT.